The 28 T cell receptor beta chains in this list originate from one sample, sequenced in a study of early T cells in non-severe SARS-CoV-2 infection. TCRdb reanalysed the 5' RACE reads using MiXCR and keeps one entry per CDR3 protein. The data show fewer than 35,000 distinct CDR3 sequences, with approximately 5.3% seen just once and over 5% held by the top ten. Sample: whole blood. The receptors derive from an adult who was a healthcare worker with PCR-confirmed SARS-CoV-2 infection or an uninfected control (not recorded which).

This clonotype was detected ten times or more. The rearrangement links TRBV29-1 to TRBJ2-1; D possibly corresponds to TRBD2 (5 bases). CDR3 length: 11 residues. The germline gives CDR1 SQVTM, CDR2 ANQGSEA. Trimming shortened V by 6 bases and J by 7 bases, and 10 bases separated the two germline ends. The CDR3: CSVRAANEQFF. The CDR3 coding sequence is TGCAGCGTGCGGGCAGCTAATGAGCAGTTCTTC.

The gene calls are TRBV27 and TRBJ2-1; D not certain. V was shortened by 7 bases and J by 7 bases, with 5 bases between the two germline ends. There are 10 residues in the CDR3. CDR1 and CDR2 (germline): MNHEY, SMNVEV (reference sequence). CDR3 DNA: TGTGCCAGCATGGGAAATGAGCAGTTCTTC. Amino acids: CASMGNEQFF.

This clonotype was observed many times. V usage is TRBV27 and J usage is TRBJ2-1; a weak D match, TRBD2 (6 bases). This CDR3 contains 15 residues. The ends were cut back, 4 bases at V and 2 bases at J, with 12 bases in the middle. Per germline, CDR1 MNHEY and CDR2 SMNVEV (reference sequence). Written as DNA, the CDR3 is TGTGCCAGCAGTTACTTTGGCGGGACCTACAATGAGCAGTTCTTC. Amino acid sequence: CASSYFGGTYNEQFF.

This clonotype was recorded at least ten times. The V gene is TRBV9, the J gene TRBJ1-5; no firm D call. CDR1 SGDLS and CDR2 YYNGEE come from the germline V gene. The V and J ends lost 2 bases and 0 bases respectively, with 6 bases between them. The CDR3 length is 14 residues. CDR3 bases: TGTGCCAGCAGCGTGGATGGTAGCAATCAGCCCCAGCATTTT. Protein sequence: CASSVDGSNQPQHF.

This clonotype was observed many times. The chain employs TRBV7-8 and TRBJ1-1, with a tentative D call TRBD1 (5 bases). Per the germline V gene, CDR1 is SGHVS and CDR2 is FQNEAQ. Trimming cost V 0 bases and J 5 bases, with 13 bases left between them. The CDR3 has 15 amino acids. The CDR3 spells CASSLAPRGGTEAFF. The CDR3 region has the DNA TGTGCCAGCAGCTTAGCGCCGAGGGGCGGGACTGAAGCTTTCTTT.

The chain links TRBV5-6 to TRBJ2-1, with unresolved D. From germline, CDR1 is SGHDT and CDR2 YYEEEE. V lost 4 bases and J 1 base, leaving 9 bases between the germline ends. There are 14 residues in the CDR3. The CDR3, as DNA: TGTGCCAGCAGCGGATCAGGTTCCTACAATGAGCAGTTCTTC. Amino acid sequence: CASSGSGSYNEQFF.

The table lists this clonotype with many counts. CDR3 region: CASSLGGGGTGELFF. In DNA, the CDR3 is TGTGCCAGCAGCTTGGGGGGCGGTGGCACCGGGGAGCTGTTTTTT. The rearrangement joins TRBV11-3 to TRBJ2-2; D might be TRBD1 or TRBD2, each matching 6 bases. CDR3 length: 15 amino acids. The V and J ends lost 3 bases and 4 bases respectively, with 12 bases between them. Germline V gene sequence: CDR1 SGHNT, CDR2 YENEEA.

This clonotype showed up just a few times. The chain employs TRBV6-6 and TRBJ2-3; no reliable D call. CDR1 MNHNY and CDR2 SVGAGI come from the germline V gene (reference sequence). V lost 6 bases, J lost 2 bases, and 15 bases lay in between. The CDR3 extends over 15 amino acids. The CDR3 loop is CASRNEIPLTDTQYF. For the CDR3, the DNA is TGTGCCAGCAGGAACGAAATTCCCCTCACAGATACGCAGTATTTT.

Comments on this clonotype: A read error may produce the germline difference seen at one junction end. The rearrangement links TRBV11-2 to TRBJ2-7; TRBD1 matches 10 bases. The CDR3 is made up of 15 amino acids. Germline values: CDR1 SGHAT, CDR2 FQNNGV. CDR3 DNA sequence: TGTGTCAGCAGCTTAGGGACAGGGGCCTCCTACGAGCAGTACTTC. It encodes CVSSLGTGASYEQYF.

Ten or more counts support this clonotype. The chain carries TRBV4-2 and TRBJ2-7; TRBD1 matches 9 bases. Germline CDR1 is LGHNA and CDR2 is YNFKEQ. Trimming cost V 1 base and J 2 bases; bases outside gene matches: 0. This CDR3 is 14 amino acids long. CDR3 in DNA: TGTGCCAGCAGCCAAGGACAGGGGGCCTACGAGCAGTACTTC. This translates into CASSQGQGAYEQYF.

V usage is TRBV7-9 and J usage is TRBJ2-5; D not resolved. The V end lost 1 base, the J end lost 1 base, and 7 bases lay between the germline ends. The germline gives CDR1 SEHNR, CDR2 FQNEAQ (reference sequence). This CDR3 contains 14 residues. The CDR3, as DNA: TGTGCCAGCAGCTTAGGGTCTTTCCAAGAGACCCAGTACTTC. Its translation: CASSLGSFQETQYF. Using reference TRBV7-9 and TRBJ2-5 for the parts outside the CDR3, the full variable domain is DTGVSQNPRHKITKRGQNVTFRCDPISEHNRLYWYRQTLGQGPEFLTYFQNEAQLEKSRLLSDRFSAERPKGSFSTLEIQRTEQGDSAMYLCASSLGSFQETQYFGPGTRLLVL.

The chain carries TRBV28 and TRBJ1-4, with 7 bases lining up with TRBD1. This CDR3 comprises 15 residues. Germline V gives CDR1 MDHEN, CDR2 SYDVKM. V lost 7 bases, J lost 0 bases, and 5 bases stayed unmatched. The CDR3, as DNA: TGTGCCAGCAAACAGGGGCCTTCAACTAATGAAAAACTGTTTTTT. Translated, it gives CASKQGPSTNEKLFF.

J is TRBJ1-1 and V is TRBV5-1, with D possibly matching TRBD1 (5 bases). The V and J ends lost 4 bases and 0 bases respectively, with 10 bases between them. Germline V gene data show CDR1 as SGHRS and CDR2 as YFSETQ. CDR3 length: 14 amino acids. The DNA of the CDR3 is TGCGCCAGCAGCCGCGAGGGGTTGAACACTGAAGCTTTCTTT. Translated: CASSREGLNTEAFF.

This clonotype was seen at least ten times. V usage is TRBV27 and J usage is TRBJ2-3, with 13 bases fitting TRBD2. From germline, CDR1 is MNHEY and CDR2 SMNVEV (reference sequence). With V trimmed by 3 bases and J by 4 bases, 16 bases remained unmatched. CDR3 size: 20 residues. The CDR3 DNA follows: TGTGCCAGCAGTTTCACCCTCGGACTAGCGGGAGCTCTGGGACCAGATACGCAGTATTTT. It specifies CASSFTLGLAGALGPDTQYF.

This clonotype was detected ten times or more. The chain employs TRBV20-1 and TRBJ2-1; 7 positions match TRBD2. The CDR3 is 11 residues long. Germline-derived CDR1 and CDR2 are DFQATT and SNEGSKA (reference sequence). Trimming took 3 bases from V and 15 from J; bases not matched to a gene: 8. The CDR3 nucleotides are TGCAGTGCTAGTTCCGGGACTACAGGGTTCTTC. It codes for CSASSGTTGFF.

This clonotype was counted at least ten times. This CDR3 reads CASSPGLDPLYEQYF. The CDR3 DNA sequence: TGTGCCAGCAGCCCGGGACTAGACCCACTCTACGAGCAGTACTTC. The chain carries TRBV7-6 and TRBJ2-7, with TRBD2 identical over 8 bases. CDR3 size: 15 residues. V lost 5 bases and J lost 3; bases outside the gene matches: 9. CDR1 and CDR2 (germline): SGHVS, FNYEAQ.

This clonotype was counted ten times or more. The chain uses TRBV27 and TRBJ2-3; TRBD2 matches at 10 bases. CDR1 and CDR2 (germline): MNHEY, SMNVEV (reference sequence). The junction had 14 bases not matched to a gene; V was cut back by 5 bases and J by 3 bases. This CDR3 has 18 residues. The CDR3 nucleotides read TGTGCCAGCAGTCAAAGGAGAACTAGCGGGATTTGGACAGATACGCAGTATTTT. This encodes CASSQRRTSGIWTDTQYF.

This clonotype was recorded many times. The V gene is TRBV6-2 or TRBV6-3, the J gene TRBJ1-4; D remains unclear. V dropped 0 bases and J dropped 1 base, with 6 bases sitting between them. Germline loops: CDR1 MNHEY, CDR2 SVGEGT. The CDR3 is 15 amino acids. The CDR3 spells CASSYSTRTNEKLFF. In DNA, the CDR3 is TGTGCCAGCAGTTACTCGACGCGAACTAATGAAAAACTGTTTTTT.

This chain joins TRBV11-2 and TRBJ2-3; 14 positions agree with TRBD2. The CDR3 is 18 residues long. V was pared by 4 bases and J by 4 bases, with 10 bases of the junction left unmatched. The germline V gene has CDR1 SGHAT and CDR2 FQNNGV. The CDR3 reads CASSSGLAGGLRSDTQYF. The CDR3 nucleotides are TGTGCCAGCAGCTCCGGACTAGCGGGAGGCCTCCGTTCAGATACGCAGTATTTT.

In its sample, this clonotype was seen many times. This CDR3 is CASSPSAPDTQYF. The DNA of the CDR3 is TGTGCCAGCAGCCCCAGCGCACCGGATACGCAGTATTTT. The V gene is TRBV11-2, the J gene TRBJ2-3, with D hard to call. Germline CDR1 is SGHAT and CDR2 is FQNNGV. V dropped 5 bases and J dropped 6 bases, with 12 bases sitting between them. The CDR3 runs 13 residues.

This clonotype was recorded only once. Just one base apart from a much larger clone, this may be a read error. The J gene is TRBJ2-1, the V gene TRBV5-4, with D possibly matching TRBD2 (6 bases). Per germline, CDR1 SGHNT and CDR2 YYREEE (reference sequence). The CDR3 sequence is 14 residues long. CDR3 region: CASIRSGTYNVQFF. In nucleotides, the CDR3 is TGTGCCAGCATCCGTAGCGGAACCTACAATGTGCAGTTCTTC.

The V gene is TRBV5-1, the J gene TRBJ2-1; 8 positions match TRBD2. Trimming removed 0 bases from V and 6 bases from J; junction bases left unmatched: 5. The CDR3 sequence is 15 residues long. Germline V gene data show CDR1 as SGHRS and CDR2 as YFSETQ. The CDR3 sequence is CASSLELAASNEQFF. The DNA of the CDR3 is TGCGCCAGCAGCTTGGAACTAGCGGCTTCCAATGAGCAGTTCTTC.

This clonotype was found many times. The chain employs TRBV7-9 and TRBJ2-7; D gene uncertain. V dropped 5 bases and J dropped 2 bases, with 10 bases sitting between them. Per the germline V gene, CDR1 is SEHNR and CDR2 is FQNEAQ (reference sequence). This CDR3 contains 13 residues. The CDR3: CASSPPGPYEQYF. CDR3 bases: TGTGCCAGCAGCCCGCCCGGACCCTACGAGCAGTACTTC.

This clonotype appeared many times. V is TRBV5-5 and J is TRBJ2-1, with TRBD2 identical over 10 bases. Germline lookup yields CDR1 SGHKS and CDR2 YYEKEE (reference sequence). The CDR3 consists of 15 residues. Trimming took 0 bases from V and 6 from J; bases not matched to a gene: 3. CDR3 sequence (DNA): TGTGCCAGCAGCTTGGGACTAGCGGGTTTCAATGAGCAGTTCTTC. The encoded protein is CASSLGLAGFNEQFF.

This clonotype was recorded at least ten times. The chain is built from TRBV12-3 or TRBV12-4 and TRBJ2-1, with D unclear. The CDR3 runs to 12 residues. The V end lost 6 bases, the J end lost 5 bases, and 8 bases lay between the germline ends. The CDR3 DNA sequence: TGTGCCAGCAGCCCCGGTAACAATGAGCAGTTCTTC. This codes for CASSPGNNEQFF.

The sample holds many counts of this clonotype. This rearrangement joins TRBV3-1 to TRBJ2-1; perhaps TRBD1 as D (6 bases). The CDR3 extends over 13 amino acids. The V gene's germline CDR1 is LGHDT and CDR2 YNNKEL (reference sequence). Between the trimmed V and J ends, which lost 1 base and 8 bases, there was a span of 9 bases. The CDR3 here is CASSQVQGYEQFF. As DNA, the CDR3 is TGTGCCAGCAGCCAAGTGCAGGGGTATGAGCAGTTCTTC.

This clonotype was observed a handful of times. The chain uses TRBV7-9 and TRBJ1-6; D not resolved. The CDR3 has 12 amino acids. The V gene lost 2 bases and the J gene lost 10 bases, with 6 bases spanning the gap. Germline V gene lookup returns CDR1 SEHNR and CDR2 FQNEAQ (reference sequence). The CDR3 DNA is TGTGCCAGCAGCTTAAATCGCTCACCCCTCCACTTT. The encoded protein is CASSLNRSPLHF.

This clonotype was detected ten times or more. The rearrangement uses TRBV6-6 and TRBJ2-7; D unresolved. Trimming left V 5 bases short and J 1 base short, with 6 bases between. CDR3 length: 12 residues. Per germline, CDR1 MNHNY and CDR2 SVGAGI (reference sequence). The CDR3 is CASSKGSYEQYF. CDR3 sequence (DNA): TGTGCCAGCAGTAAGGGATCCTACGAGCAGTACTTC.